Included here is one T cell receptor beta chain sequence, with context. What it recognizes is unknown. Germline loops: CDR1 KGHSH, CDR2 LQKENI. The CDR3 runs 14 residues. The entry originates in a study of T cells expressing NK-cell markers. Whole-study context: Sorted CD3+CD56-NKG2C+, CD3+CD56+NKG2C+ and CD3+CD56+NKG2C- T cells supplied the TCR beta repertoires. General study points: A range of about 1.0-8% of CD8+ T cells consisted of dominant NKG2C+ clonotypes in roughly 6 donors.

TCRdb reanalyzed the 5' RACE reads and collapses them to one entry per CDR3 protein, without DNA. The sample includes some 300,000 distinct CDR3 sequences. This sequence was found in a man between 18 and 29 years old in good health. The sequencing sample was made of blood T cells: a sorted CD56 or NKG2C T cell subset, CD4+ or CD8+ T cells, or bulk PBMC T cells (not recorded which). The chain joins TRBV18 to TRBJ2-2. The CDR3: CASSPRSGPGELFF.